The 21 T cell receptor beta chains below come from one sample, sequenced in a study of cytomegalovirus exposure and HLA in healthy donors. In the PCR, 60 Vbeta and 13 Jbeta primers were used. Here immunoSEQ multiplex PCR was the method, and the copy in TCRdb shows in-frame clones only, minus some. The table includes 210,000 or so clones, about 80% detected once. The sequenced material came from PBMCs. The receptor source for this set is a woman aged 55 to 70 in good health and CMV-seropositive.

The V and J genes are TRBV7-8 and TRBJ1-6; unclear D gene. Germline assignment: CDR1 SGHVS and CDR2 FQNEAQ. V was shortened by 2 bases and J by 5 bases, with 16 bases between the two germline ends. This CDR3 is built from 17 residues. For the CDR3, the DNA is TGTGCCAGCAGCTTAATATGGGCACTCGGGGATAATTCACCCCTCCACTTT. Amino acid sequence: CASSLIWALGDNSPLHF.

This sequence joins TRBV4-2 and TRBJ1-2; D remains unclear. Per the germline V gene, CDR1 is LGHNA and CDR2 is YNFKEQ. The length of the CDR3 is 13 residues. Trimming took 0 bases from V and 5 from J, leaving 7 bases between them. The CDR3 DNA follows: TGTGCCAGCAGCCAAGATTGGGCGTATGGCTACACCTTC. This translates into CASSQDWAYGYTF.

This clone was detected a few times. The chain uses TRBV7-2 and TRBJ1-2; 7 nucleotides agree with TRBD1. V shed 2 bases and J 5 bases; nucleotides not matched to a gene: 14. This CDR3 has 17 amino acids. Germline CDR1 reads SGHTA; CDR2 reads FQGNSA. CDR3 residues: CASSLRPRTGVGYGYTF. CDR3 DNA: TGTGCCAGCAGCTTACGCCCACGCACAGGGGTAGGGTATGGCTACACCTTC. The full variable domain, rest sourced from reference TRBV7-2 and TRBJ1-2, is GAGVSQSPSNKVTEKGKDVELRCDPISGHTALYWYRQSLGQGLEFLIYFQGNSAPDKSGLPSDRFSAERTGGSVSTLTIQRTQQEDSAVYLCASSLRPRTGVGYGYTFGSGTRLTVV.

The CDR3 coding sequence is TGCGCCAGCAGCTTTCTCCCCGGGACAGGGGGCCCAGATACGCAGTATTTT. Protein sequence: CASSFLPGTGGPDTQYF. This chain uses TRBV5-1 with TRBJ2-3, with TRBD1 matching over 12 bases. Germline V CDR1 and CDR2: SGHRS, YFSETQ. This CDR3 contains 17 residues. Trimming cost V 2 bases and J 4 bases; bases outside gene matches: 8.

The V gene is TRBV29-1, the J gene TRBJ2-2, with TRBD1 identical over 9 bases. The CDR3 is 12 amino acids. J lost 7 bases, V lost 7 bases, and 4 bases had no gene match. Germline V gene data show CDR1 as SQVTM and CDR2 as ANQGSEA. This chain's CDR3 is CSATGGNGELFF. The CDR3 bases are TGCAGCGCCACAGGGGGCAACGGGGAGCTGTTTTTT.

The CDR3 protein is CASSQDWTGVAAGPQHF. Here the CDR3 DNA reads TGCGCCAGCAGCCAAGATTGGACAGGGGTGGCCGCCGGGCCCCAGCATTTT. The V gene is TRBV4-3, the J gene TRBJ1-5; 9 bases are shared with TRBD1. The CDR3 length is 17 residues. Trimming cost V 0 bases and J 9 bases; bases outside gene matches: 12. The germline V gene has CDR1 LGHNA and CDR2 YSLEER.

The chain has TRBV7-2 and TRBJ1-2, with 7 bases that match TRBD1. V trimming: 5 bases; J trimming: 4 bases; junction bases outside the gene matches: 4. Germline-derived CDR1 and CDR2 are SGHTA and FQGNSA. This CDR3 has 13 residues. The CDR3 region is CASSADRVYGYTF. The CDR3 DNA is TGTGCCAGCAGCGCTGACAGGGTCTATGGCTACACCTTC.

The V and J genes are TRBV6-1 and TRBJ1-3, with D uncertain. Germline loops: CDR1 MNHNS, CDR2 SASEGT. CDR3 length: 15 residues. V dropped 4 bases and J dropped 0 bases, with 10 bases sitting between them. The CDR3 coding sequence is TGTGCCAGCAGTGTCGACATAGGCTCTGGAAACACCATATATTTT. This encodes CASSVDIGSGNTIYF.

This chain connects TRBV7-9 to TRBJ2-3, with TRBD2 matching 7 bases. This CDR3 region has 16 residues. J was trimmed by 5 bases and V by 5 bases; bases with no gene match: 13. Germline CDR1 reads SEHNR; CDR2 reads FQNEAQ (reference sequence). The CDR3 DNA is TGTGCCAGCAGCCCCGGGAGAGCGGGAATCGGAGATACGCAGTATTTT. It encodes CASSPGRAGIGDTQYF.

J is TRBJ1-2 and V is TRBV27; the D gene is possibly TRBD1 (6 bases). Germline CDR1 is MNHEY and CDR2 is SMNVEV (reference sequence). Trimming pared 6 bases from V and 3 bases from J, leaving 11 bases between. The length of the CDR3 is 13 residues. The CDR3 is CASSPRGYYGYTF. DNA of the CDR3: TGTGCCAGCAGCCCTAGGGGGTACTATGGCTACACCTTC.

The rearrangement joins TRBV19 to TRBJ2-7, with TRBD2 identical over 11 bases. Germline loops: CDR1 LNHDA, CDR2 SQIVND (reference sequence). CDR3 length equals 15 residues. The trim removed 3 bases at V and 3 bases at J, leaving 4 bases unmatched. The CDR3 region has the DNA TGTGCCAGTAGTATCAGTCTAGCGGGAGGCTACGAGCAGTACTTC. Protein sequence: CASSISLAGGYEQYF.

V is TRBV7-7 and J is TRBJ2-3; 9 nucleotides align to TRBD2. Germline assignment: CDR1 SSHAT and CDR2 FNYEAQ (reference sequence). Trimming took 5 bases from V and 4 from J; bases not matched to a gene: 7. CDR3 size: 15 residues. CDR3 nucleotides: TGTGCCAGCAGCCCTAGAGGGACTAGCTCAGATACGCAGTATTTT. Translation: CASSPRGTSSDTQYF.

The chain is built from TRBV5-4 and TRBJ2-7; 10 nucleotides line up with TRBD2. The CDR3 totals 15 residues. The germline V gene has CDR1 SGHNT and CDR2 YYREEE (reference sequence). Trimming cost V 4 bases and J 1 base; bases outside gene matches: 5. The DNA for the CDR3 is TGTGCCAGCAGCCCCCCTAGCGGGAGTTCCTACGAGCAGTACTTC. It is translated as CASSPPSGSSYEQYF.

This clone was observed once. The V and J genes are TRBV7-9 and TRBJ2-3; possibly TRBD1 for D (6 bases). Germline CDR1 is SEHNR and CDR2 is FQNEAQ (reference sequence). This CDR3 has 14 amino acids. The V gene lost 4 bases and the J gene lost 4 bases, with 12 bases spanning the gap. The CDR3 nucleotides read TGTGCCAGCAGCTGGACAGCCAGATCAGATACGCAGTATTTT. This sequence encodes CASSWTARSDTQYF.

Worth noting for this clone: Germline and junction disagree at one end, which may indicate a read error. The chain joins TRBV11-2 to TRBJ2-3, with D possibly being TRBD2 (6 bases). The CDR3 totals 12 residues. The germline V gene encodes CDR1 SGHAT and CDR2 FQNNGV. The CDR3: CASSSTGGNPDF. The CDR3 DNA follows: TGTGCCAGCTCCTCGACGGGCGGGAACCCCGATTTT.

The V and J genes are TRBV7-3 and TRBJ1-4; D may be TRBD1 (6 bases). The germline V and J ends were trimmed by 5 bases and 5 bases, with 15 bases remaining between them. CDR1 and CDR2 from the germline V gene are SGHTA and FQGTGA. The CDR3 consists of 15 residues. CDR3 in amino acids: CASSPSGQPNEKLFF. In DNA, the CDR3 is TGTGCCAGCAGCCCCTCCGGACAGCCCAATGAAAAACTGTTTTTT.

The chain couples TRBV5-1 to TRBJ2-5, with D possibly being TRBD2 (5 bases). There are 17 residues in the CDR3. V dropped 1 base and J dropped 3 bases, with 19 bases sitting between them. Germline loops: CDR1 SGHRS, CDR2 YFSETQ. CDR3 loop: CASSLNFGPGKEETQYF. As DNA, the CDR3 is TGCGCCAGCAGCTTGAATTTTGGGCCGGGGAAAGAAGAGACCCAGTACTTC. Using reference TRBV5-1 and TRBJ2-5 for the parts outside the CDR3, the full variable domain is KAGVTQTPRYLIKTRGQQVTLSCSPISGHRSVSWYQQTPGQGLQFLFEYFSETQRNKGNFPGRFSGRQFSNSRSEMNVSTLELGDSALYLCASSLNFGPGKEETQYFGPGTRLLVL.

The V call is TRBV5-6, the J call TRBJ1-2; possible D gene TRBD1, 6 bases. Germline CDR1 reads SGHDT; CDR2 reads YYEEEE. The V gene lost 0 bases and the J gene lost 8 bases, with 11 bases spanning the gap. CDR3 length: 13 residues. CDR3: CASSLAGVWGYTF. In DNA, the CDR3 is TGTGCCAGCAGCTTGGCAGGGGTCTGGGGCTACACCTTC. Together with reference TRBV5-6 and TRBJ1-2, the CDR3 gives the full variable domain: DAGVTQSPTHLIKTRGQQVTLRCSPKSGHDTVSWYQQALGQGPQFIFQYYEEEERQRGNFPDRFSGHQFPNYSSELNVNALLLGDSALYLCASSLAGVWGYTFGSGTRLTVV.

The gene calls are TRBV10-3 and TRBJ2-1; 12 bases are a match to TRBD2. Trimming at V came to 3 bases and at J to 10 bases, leaving 10 bases not matched to a gene. Germline V gives CDR1 ENHRY, CDR2 SYGVKD. The CDR3 consists of 16 residues. The CDR3 nucleotides are TGTGCCATCAGTGAAACGCTAGCGGGGGGGCCTGGCGAGCAGTTCTTC. As protein: CAISETLAGGPGEQFF.

The chain joins TRBV10-1 to TRBJ2-1, with 10 bases that match TRBD2. The CDR3 consists of 13 residues. CDR1 WNHNN and CDR2 SYGVQD come from the germline V gene (reference sequence). The V gene end was trimmed by 6 bases and the J gene end by 8 bases; junction bases not matched to a gene: 4. CDR3: CASRLAGEDEQFF. CDR3 in DNA: TGCGCCAGCAGGCTAGCGGGAGAGGATGAGCAGTTCTTC.

This clone was observed a few times. This CDR3 is also generated by other DNA sequences in the sample. The V gene is TRBV30, the J gene TRBJ1-5; D is unclear. Germline V gene sequence: CDR1 GTSNPN, CDR2 SVGIG (reference sequence). The CDR3 extends over 13 amino acids. Trimming cost V 2 bases and J 4 bases, with 9 bases left between them. The CDR3 nucleotides are TGTGCCTGGAGTCGGGGATCTAATCAGCCCCAGCATTTT. Amino acids: CAWSRGSNQPQHF.